This is a list of T cell receptor beta chains from one sample in a study of shared clonotypes between healthy human individuals. Produced via immunoSEQ multiplex PCR; TCRdb's table is partial and in-frame only. The profile covers around 1.9 million clones, with roughly 93% appearing a single time and more than 1.5% taken by the ten largest. Sequencing was carried out using naive CD8+ T cells from PBMCs. The source is a man aged 18-30 years in good health. Some clones in this sample may be carry-over from other donors' samples. The CDR3 runs from the conserved cysteine through the conserved F or W. A D gene is named only where the DNA matches it firmly. Clone size is stated in some rows and not others, as once, few, many or a class when expanded.

v_call,clone_size,d_call,j_call,cdr3_nt,cdr3_aa
TRBV6-6,.,.,TRBJ2-1,TGTGCCAGCAGTACCCTAGCAGTTGAGCAGTTCTTC,CASSTLAVEQFF
TRBV7-3,.,TRBD1,TRBJ1-1,TGTGCCAGCAGCTTAGGGGACAGGGGGAGCACTGAAGCTTTCTTT,CASSLGDRGSTEAFF
TRBV19,.,TRBD1,TRBJ1-2,TGTGCCAGTACCACTCTGGGGACAGGCTATGGCTACACCTTC,CASTTLGTGYGYTF
TRBV6-5,.,.,TRBJ2-3,TGTGCCAGCAGCCAAGACACTAGTAGCACAGATACGCAGTATTTT,CASSQDTSSTDTQYF
TRBV4-2,.,.,TRBJ2-7,TGTGCCAGCAGCCAAGTCGGTGGCGGAAGGTTTCGAAGCGAGCAGTACTTC,CASSQVGGGRFRSEQYF
TRBV6-5,.,TRBD2,TRBJ2-1,TGTGCCAGCAGTTACGGGGGACTAGCGAGCTACAATGAGCAGTTCTTC,CASSYGGLASYNEQFF
TRBV28,.,.,TRBJ2-1,TGTGCCAGTCGCCTCGTTGGAAGCTCCTACAATGAGCAGTTCTTC,CASRLVGSSYNEQFF
TRBV19,.,.,TRBJ2-7,TGTGCCAGTAATAAGGGTTCCGGGGAGCAGTACTTC,CASNKGSGEQYF
TRBV19,.,.,TRBJ2-6,TGTGCCAGCCTCCCGCACGCAATCATGTCTGGGGCCAACGTCCTGACTTTC,CASLPHAIMSGANVLTF
TRBV7-3,once,TRBD2,TRBJ2-1,TGTGCCAGCAGCGCGGCGGTCACTAGCGGGTACAATGAGCAGTTCTTC,CASSAAVTSGYNEQFF
TRBV11-2,.,TRBD2,TRBJ2-1,TGTGCCAGCAGCTTCGGGGGGGCTCGAGAGCAGTTCTTC,CASSFGGAREQFF
TRBV19,.,.,TRBJ2-5,TGTGCCAGTAGTACCTTTGCAGGGGGGGTTGTGGAGACCCAGTACTTC,CASSTFAGGVVETQYF
TRBV5-5,.,.,TRBJ2-5,TGTGCCAGCAGCTTGGCCCTCTTTCCAGGAGAGGAGACCCAGTACTTC,CASSLALFPGEETQYF
TRBV28,.,.,TRBJ2-1,TGTGCCAGCAGTTTCGGACTACCGGATGAGCAGTTCTTC,CASSFGLPDEQFF
TRBV27,.,TRBD1,TRBJ1-2,TGTGCCAGCAGTCGAGACAGGGGGCTTTTCTATGGCTACACCTTC,CASSRDRGLFYGYTF
TRBV27,.,TRBD1,TRBJ2-7,TGTGCCAGCAGTTCCCTGGGCCCCAGGGGGACGGCCTACGAGCAGTACTTC,CASSSLGPRGTAYEQYF
TRBV27,.,TRBD1,TRBJ2-7,TGTGCCAGCAGTTTATACCCGCGCGCCGGGACAGTGTCCTACGAGCAGTACTTC,CASSLYPRAGTVSYEQYF
TRBV5-6,.,.,TRBJ2-7,TGTGCCAGCAGCTTAGGCGGCAGCACCTACGAGCAGTACTTC,CASSLGGSTYEQYF